Below are 2 T cell receptor beta chains sequenced from a single sample in a study of blood T cell repertoires in COVID-19. Assay: immunoSEQ multiplex PCR; the TCRdb copy retains only in-frame clones and omits some. The table has about 58,000 clones, more than 75% seen once. Sequenced material: peripheral blood. The source is a man aged 35 to 55 with active COVID-19.

J is TRBJ2-1 and V is TRBV20-1, with TRBD2 as a possible D gene (6 bases). This CDR3 comprises 16 residues. Germline V gives CDR1 DFQATT, CDR2 SNEGSKA (reference sequence). V was shortened by 3 bases and J by 1 base, with 16 bases between the two germline ends. The CDR3 region is CSASGLALASYNEQFF. The DNA for the CDR3 is TGCAGTGCTAGTGGCCTAGCGTTAGCATCCTACAATGAGCAGTTCTTC.

J is TRBJ2-7 and V is TRBV4-1; D is perhaps TRBD2 (5 bases). CDR1 and CDR2 from the germline V gene are MGHRA and YSYEKL. The V end lost 0 bases, the J end lost 0 bases, and 18 bases lay between the germline ends. This CDR3 is 18 amino acids long. CDR3 coding DNA: TGCGCCAGCAGCCAAGAAGTAGGCCCTACTACTAGCTCCTACGAGCAGTACTTC. Its protein product is CASSQEVGPTTSSYEQYF.